Shown below are 3 T cell receptor beta chains from a single sample sequenced in a study of identical twins. TCRdb independently ran MiXCR on the 5' RACE reads; one entry per CDR3 protein. The sample records some 710,000 distinct CDR3 sequences, 6% to 6.5% being singletons. The source material was naive T cells sorted from blood. The receptors derive from a young man in good health.

This clonotype was seen only a few times. This chain uses TRBV7-9 with TRBJ2-5; D may be TRBD1 (6 bases). Germline lookup yields CDR1 SEHNR and CDR2 FQNEAQ (reference sequence). This CDR3 is 15 amino acids long. The V gene lost 5 bases and the J gene lost 2 bases, with 15 bases spanning the gap. The chain's CDR3 is CASSPIEGGQETQYF. The CDR3 DNA reads as TGTGCCAGCAGCCCAATCGAAGGGGGTCAAGAGACCCAGTACTTC.

The sample holds many counts of this clonotype. V and J are TRBV10-3 and TRBJ2-1, with D unresolved. Germline assignment: CDR1 ENHRY and CDR2 SYGVKD. The CDR3 sequence is 15 residues long. V was clipped by 2 bases and J by 2 bases, with 10 bases between them. The CDR3 sequence is CAISEKASAYNEQFF. In nucleotides, the CDR3 is TGTGCCATCAGTGAGAAGGCGTCTGCCTACAATGAGCAGTTCTTC.

The V and J genes are TRBV3-1 and TRBJ2-1, with 11 bases lining up with TRBD2. The V segment lost 6 bases and the J segment 8 bases; nucleotides outside the gene matches: 6. This CDR3 is 14 amino acids long. CDR1 is LGHDT, CDR2 YNNKEL, per germline (reference sequence). Here the CDR3 reads CASRLLAGDHEQFF. CDR3 nucleotides: TGTGCCAGCAGATTACTAGCGGGAGATCATGAGCAGTTCTTC.